The 14 T cell receptor beta chains given below trace back to one sample, sequenced in a study of shared clonotypes between healthy human individuals (TCRdb year 2020). Receptor libraries were prepared by the immunoSEQ multiplex PCR assay. TCRdb limited this immuneACCESS table to in-frame rearrangements with V and J called. A share of clones is missing; checked studies link under half to unresolved V genes, and the rest is unexplained. Recorded for this sample are about 1.5 million clones; approximately 98% of them occurred a single time. The ten most abundant clones make up less than 0.55% of the sample. Source material: naive CD4+ T cells sorted from blood. The cell subset or site tag for this specimen amounts to: CD45RA+ positively selected. The receptors originated from a man aged 30 to 39 in good health.

The rearrangement uses TRBV7-9 and TRBJ2-6; no clear D gene. The V end was cut by 9 bases, the J end by 1 base, with 10 bases between. This CDR3 spans 14 amino acids. Germline lookup yields CDR1 SEHNR and CDR2 FQNEAQ (reference sequence). The CDR3 DNA reads as TGTGCCAGTACTAATACATCTGGGGCCAACGTCCTGACTTTC. Its protein product is CASTNTSGANVLTF.

This rearrangement joins TRBV19 to TRBJ1-5; TRBD1 aligns across 8 bases. CDR3 length: 16 residues. Losses at the gene ends were 8 bases for V and 1 base for J; bases not matched to a gene: 10. The germline CDR1 and CDR2 sequences are LNHDA and SQIVND (reference sequence). The CDR3 reads CASSPRTGLSNQPQHF. The CDR3 region has the DNA TGTGCCAGTTCTCCGAGGACAGGGTTGAGCAATCAGCCCCAGCATTTT.

The genes are TRBV7-8 and TRBJ2-7; 7 nucleotides agree with TRBD1. The CDR3 has 15 residues. Losses at the gene ends were 4 bases for V and 4 bases for J; bases not matched to a gene: 10. In germline, CDR1 is SGHVS, CDR2 FQNEAQ. The CDR3 DNA sequence: TGTGCCAGCAGCTCTATGGCCGGGACAGTTTACGAGCAGTACTTC. Its protein product is CASSSMAGTVYEQYF. Filled out from reference TRBV7-8 and TRBJ2-7, the complete variable domain reads GAGVSQSPRYKVAKRGQDVALRCDPISGHVSLFWYQQALGQGPEFLTYFQNEAQLDKSGLPSDRFFAERPEGSVSTLKIQRTQQEDSAVYLCASSSMAGTVYEQYFGPGTRLTVT.

The genes are TRBV25-1 and TRBJ2-3; no firm D call. The V gene's germline CDR1 is MGHDK and CDR2 SYGVNS. V was trimmed by 2 bases and J by 4 bases, leaving 7 bases between them. The CDR3 length is 13 residues. The CDR3 sequence is CASSEPGPDTQYF. CDR3 coding DNA: TGTGCCAGCAGTGAACCCGGGCCAGATACGCAGTATTTT. The variable domain in full, with the rest retrieved from reference TRBV25-1 and TRBJ2-3, is EADIYQTPRYLVIGTGKKITLECSQTMGHDKMYWYQQDPGMELHLIHYSYGVNSTEKGDLSSESTVSRIRTEHFPLTLESARPSHTSQYLCASSEPGPDTQYFGPGTRLTVL.

This rearrangement joins TRBV5-1 to TRBJ2-7; D is uncertain. V was cut by 4 bases and J by 4 bases, with 15 bases left in between. Germline loops: CDR1 SGHRS, CDR2 YFSETQ. CDR3 length equals 14 residues. As DNA, the CDR3 is TGCGCCAGCAGCCCGGTCGGCAGCCTTTACGAGCAGTACTTC. Its protein product is CASSPVGSLYEQYF.

DNA for the CDR3: TGTGCCAGCAGTCCCCGGACAGGGGCTAATGAAAAACTGTTTTTT. This gives the protein CASSPRTGANEKLFF. The chain employs TRBV27 and TRBJ1-4; 9 positions agree with TRBD1. This CDR3 contains 15 residues. The germline V gene has CDR1 MNHEY and CDR2 SMNVEV (reference sequence). The V segment lost 5 bases and the J segment 3 bases; nucleotides outside the gene matches: 4.

The chain carries TRBV19 and TRBJ1-5, with D possibly being TRBD1 (5 bases). The V gene lost 3 bases and the J gene lost 0 bases, with 9 bases spanning the gap. CDR3 length: 15 amino acids. Per the germline V gene, CDR1 is LNHDA and CDR2 is SQIVND (reference sequence). The CDR3 sequence: CASSMTDISNQPQHF. DNA of the CDR3: TGTGCCAGTAGTATGACAGATATTAGCAATCAGCCCCAGCATTTT.

The genes are TRBV6-1 and TRBJ2-5; 7 bases map to TRBD2. Germline V gene data show CDR1 as MNHNS and CDR2 as SASEGT. V lost 4 bases, J lost 5 bases, and 7 bases stayed unmatched. This CDR3 contains 14 residues. The CDR3 sequence is CASSALGGRETQYF. CDR3 in DNA: TGTGCCAGCAGTGCCTTGGGGGGGAGGGAGACCCAGTACTTC.

This clone was seen only a few times. This chain joins TRBV6-6 and TRBJ1-5; no definite D call. The V end lost 5 bases, the J end lost 7 bases, and 9 bases lay between the germline ends. This CDR3 spans 12 amino acids. Germline V gene sequence: CDR1 MNHNY, CDR2 SVGAGI (reference sequence). The CDR3 here is CASSMSRQPQHF. The CDR3 nucleotides are TGTGCCAGCAGTATGTCAAGGCAGCCCCAGCATTTT.

A remark on this clone: This sample includes further DNA sequences coding for the same CDR3. This chain joins TRBV5-4 and TRBJ2-7; 8 bases line up with TRBD1. Germline values: CDR1 SGHNT, CDR2 YYREEE (reference sequence). CDR3 length: 15 amino acids. V dropped 0 bases and J dropped 1; count of bases not matched to a gene: 3. CDR3 nucleotides: TGTGCCAGCAGCTTGGGGCGACAGGGGTCCTACGAGCAGTACTTC. This codes for CASSLGRQGSYEQYF.

As to this clone: The sample contains more than one DNA sequence encoding this CDR3. The V gene is TRBV5-1, the J gene TRBJ1-1, with D maybe TRBD1 (5 bases). Trimming left V 0 bases short and J 1 base short, with 7 bases between. CDR1 is SGHRS, CDR2 YFSETQ, per germline. The CDR3 is made up of 14 amino acids. The CDR3 DNA reads TGCGCCAGCAGCTTGGGACAGACGAACACTGAAGCTTTCTTT. Its protein product is CASSLGQTNTEAFF. The whole variable domain, filled in from reference TRBV5-1 and TRBJ1-1, reads KAGVTQTPRYLIKTRGQQVTLSCSPISGHRSVSWYQQTPGQGLQFLFEYFSETQRNKGNFPGRFSGRQFSNSRSEMNVSTLELGDSALYLCASSLGQTNTEAFFGQGTRLTVV.

In DNA form, the CDR3 reads TGTGCCAGCTCACGACCGGGACAGGGGAATGTCCACGAGCAGTACTTC. Its protein is CASSRPGQGNVHEQYF. The chain joins TRBV18 to TRBJ2-7; 10 nucleotides line up with TRBD1. The CDR3 is 16 amino acids. V gave up 4 bases and J gave up 5 bases; unmatched junction bases: 11. Looked up from germline, CDR1 is KGHSH and CDR2 is LQKENI.

This clone was observed a single time. The identical CDR3 is also encoded by other nucleotide sequences in the sample. The V gene is TRBV19, the J gene TRBJ2-7; TRBD2 aligns across 7 bases. The V segment lost 6 bases and the J segment 2 bases; nucleotides outside the gene matches: 7. The germline V gene has CDR1 LNHDA and CDR2 SQIVND (reference sequence). The CDR3 is made up of 14 amino acids. For the CDR3, the DNA is TGTGCCAGTAGCATCTCCGGGACTACCTACGAGCAGTACTTC. Amino acid sequence: CASSISGTTYEQYF.

DNA of the CDR3: TGTGCCAGCAGCCATCCCCCGGGACGACAGTACAATGAGCAGTTCTTC. Its protein product is CASSHPPGRQYNEQFF. This chain joins TRBV5-6 and TRBJ2-1; D is tentatively TRBD1 or TRBD2 (5 bases each). The CDR3 is 16 residues long. V was pared by 4 bases and J by 4 bases, with 18 bases between. The germline V gene has CDR1 SGHDT and CDR2 YYEEEE.